Shown below are 19 T cell receptor beta chains from a single sample sequenced in a study of CD8+CD57+ T cells in acquired aplastic anemia (dated by TCRdb to the late 2010s). Sequencing instrument: Illumina HiSeq 2000. Genomic DNA served as template for TCR beta VDJ combination and CDR3 sequence profiling. TCRdb handled the public reads itself, with Q25 trimming in fastp and clone calling in MiXCR, and kept productive beta chains. When rows share a CDR3 protein, they turn into one entry using the most common DNA and genes. The sample table shows approximately 190,000 distinct CDR3 sequences, and approximately 48% are seen once. 9.7% of the sample is taken by the ten largest. Patients chosen for sequencing had shown expansion of CD8+CD57+ cells by flow cytometry. Material: sorted CD4+, CD8+, or CD8+CD57+ T cells (not recorded which) from PBMCs. These TCRs come from a human donor with aplastic anemia.

In its sample, this clonotype was seen many times. The CDR3, as DNA: TGCAGTGCTAGTCTAGAGGGACAGGGGGCTCGCTACACCTTC. Protein product: CSASLEGQGARYTF. This chain connects TRBV20-1 to TRBJ1-2, with 12 bases lining up with TRBD1. The ends lost 3 bases at V and 9 bases at J; junction bases unmatched: 8. The V gene's germline CDR1 is DFQATT and CDR2 SNEGSKA (reference sequence). This CDR3 has 14 amino acids.

V and J are TRBV7-6 and TRBJ1-2, with a possible D match to TRBD1 (5 bases). This CDR3 spans 14 amino acids. V lost 2 bases and J lost 8, with 15 bases in between. Per the germline V gene, CDR1 is SGHVS and CDR2 is FNYEAQ. Written as DNA, the CDR3 is TGTGCCAGCAGCTTAACCGAGGACATCTCGGGCTACACCTTC. Translated: CASSLTEDISGYTF.

The chain couples TRBV10-3 to TRBJ1-6; D might be TRBD1 (6 bases). The germline V gene has CDR1 ENHRY and CDR2 SYGVKD. The CDR3 is 14 amino acids. Trimming left V 5 bases short and J 9 bases short, with 14 bases between. The DNA for the CDR3 is TGTGCCATCAGTCAGGGGTTGGTGAGTTCACCCCTCCACTTT. This codes for CAISQGLVSSPLHF.

This sequence joins TRBV10-2 and TRBJ2-3, with 7 positions matching TRBD2. Germline values: CDR1 WSHSY, CDR2 SAAADI. This CDR3 is 16 amino acids long. J was trimmed by 4 bases and V by 3 bases; bases with no gene match: 10. The CDR3 region is CASSDPTRGRADTQYF. As DNA, the CDR3 is TGCGCCAGCAGTGACCCGACGCGCGGGAGAGCAGATACGCAGTATTTT.

V and J are TRBV12-3 or TRBV12-4 and TRBJ2-2, with 12 bases that match TRBD2. This CDR3 region has 21 residues. Trimming cost V 6 bases and J 4 bases; bases outside gene matches: 21. CDR3 nucleotides: TGTGCCAGCAGACCGCGGGCTAGCGGGAGGGCCGGGGTTTTGATCACCGGGGAGCTGTTTTTT. Encoded protein: CASRPRASGRAGVLITGELFF.

In this sample, this clonotype turned up many times. This chain joins TRBV10-2 and TRBJ2-1; the D gene could be TRBD1 or TRBD2 (5 bases each). CDR3 length: 12 amino acids. Between the trimmed V and J ends, which lost 3 bases and 14 bases, there was a span of 14 bases. CDR1 is WSHSY and CDR2 is SAAADI in the germline V gene. The DNA of the CDR3 is TGCGCCAGCAGTGAAAGAATAGGGGAGAAGTTCTTC. It translates to CASSERIGEKFF.

In the case of this clonotype: This may be a read error, as it is one base from a much larger clone. V usage is TRBV4-1 and J usage is TRBJ1-1; no reliable D call. The germline V gene has CDR1 MGHRA and CDR2 YSYEKL. The CDR3 is 14 residues long. The ends were cut back, 3 bases at V and 2 bases at J, with 10 bases in the middle. This CDR3 reads CASSHENVNTEAFF. DNA of the CDR3: TGCGCCAGCAGCCATGAGAACGTTAACACTGAAGCTTTCTTT.

This clonotype was detected only a few times. The chain links TRBV2 to TRBJ2-2, with D possibly matching TRBD1 (5 bases). Trimming stripped 9 bases from V and 5 bases from J, with 16 bases between. The germline CDR1 and CDR2 sequences are SNHLY and FYNNEI. The CDR3 loop spans 14 amino acids. The CDR3 loop is CARGTTVRTGELFF. In DNA form, the CDR3 reads TGTGCCAGGGGCACGACAGTACGGACCGGGGAGCTGTTTTTT.

The chain couples TRBV7-8 to TRBJ2-7; TRBD1 might be the D (6 bases). With 1 base removed from V and 0 bases from J, the gap between germline ends came to 10 bases. CDR1 and CDR2 (germline): SGHVS, FQNEAQ. This CDR3 comprises 15 residues. The CDR3 sequence is CASSLEPGVSYEQYF. CDR3 DNA: TGTGCCAGCAGCTTAGAACCAGGGGTCTCCTACGAGCAGTACTTC.

This chain joins TRBV20-1 and TRBJ1-1; TRBD1 matches 7 bases. Germline trimming cut 7 bases from V and 7 bases from J; bases unmatched to any gene: 3. The CDR3 is made up of 10 amino acids. Germline values: CDR1 DFQATT, CDR2 SNEGSKA (reference sequence). CDR3 sequence (DNA): TGCAGTGTGAGGACAGGTGAAGCTTTCTTT. Amino acids: CSVRTGEAFF.

This chain connects TRBV29-1 to TRBJ1-1; TRBD1 matches at 8 bases. CDR3 length equals 13 residues. Germline V CDR1 and CDR2: SQVTM, ANQGSEA. The trim removed 6 bases at V and 1 base at J, leaving 4 bases unmatched. The CDR3 sequence: CSVLDRGNTEAFF. The DNA of the CDR3 is TGCAGCGTCCTTGACAGGGGGAACACTGAAGCTTTCTTT.

This chain uses TRBV28 with TRBJ2-2; 7 bases are a match to TRBD1. Per germline, CDR1 MDHEN and CDR2 SYDVKM. The trim removed 7 bases at V and 6 bases at J, leaving 5 bases unmatched. This CDR3 has 13 amino acids. CDR3 DNA sequence: TGTGCCAGCATTGACAGGGATGCCGGGGAGCTGTTTTTT. As protein: CASIDRDAGELFF.

This clonotype showed up just a few times. The rearrangement uses TRBV11-2 and TRBJ1-2; D possibly corresponds to TRBD1 (5 bases). Germline CDR1 reads SGHAT; CDR2 reads FQNNGV. V was clipped by 5 bases and J by 3 bases, with 19 bases between them. The CDR3 totals 16 residues. CDR3: CASSASIGVSDYGYTF. The CDR3 nucleotides read TGTGCCAGCAGCGCATCAATAGGGGTTTCCGACTATGGCTACACCTTC.

On this clonotype itself: The conserved phenylalanine or tryptophan is not found at the CDR3 terminus, so this likely reflects a read error. The gene calls are TRBV10-3 and TRBJ1-2; 9 bases line up with TRBD1. Germline loops: CDR1 ENHRY, CDR2 SYGVKD. The CDR3 totals 14 residues. With 10 bases clipped from V and 8 bases from J, the junction kept 14 bases outside the gene matches. For the CDR3, the DNA is TGTGCCACGAAGCCCGGGACAGGGACCTACGGCTACACCCTC. It encodes CATKPGTGTYGYTL.

A word on this clonotype: The final CDR3 position lacks the conserved phenylalanine or tryptophan, pointing to a likely read error. This chain joins TRBV13 and TRBJ2-5, with 7 positions matching TRBD1. In germline, CDR1 is PRHDT, CDR2 FYEKMQ (reference sequence). V was clipped by 5 bases and J by 5 bases; unmatched bases: 5. The CDR3 runs to 13 residues. The chain's CDR3 is CASSATGEETQYL. CDR3 DNA: TGTGCCAGCAGCGCTACAGGGGAGGAGACCCAGTACCTC.

Ten or more counts support this clonotype. The V call is TRBV7-6, the J call TRBJ1-3; no definite D call. This CDR3 is built from 15 residues. Germline V gene lookup returns CDR1 SGHVS and CDR2 FNYEAQ. Trimming took off 8 bases at V and 2 bases at J, with 16 bases between the two ends. The CDR3 region has the DNA TGTGCCAGCCAAGTCAGTCGGAATCCTGGAAACACCATATATTTT. Translating it yields CASQVSRNPGNTIYF.

The rearrangement links TRBV20-1 to TRBJ1-4; 8 bases agree with TRBD1. The CDR3 runs to 12 residues. CDR1 and CDR2 (germline): DFQATT, SNEGSKA (reference sequence). The V gene end was trimmed by 2 bases and the J gene end by 8 bases; junction bases not matched to a gene: 1. The CDR3 nucleotides are TGCAGTGCTAGAACAGGGGGGGAAAAACTGTTTTTT. Its protein product is CSARTGGEKLFF.

About this clonotype: One junction end does not reproduce the germline sequence, and a read error may be involved. This chain joins TRBV19 and TRBJ2-1; a weak D match, TRBD2 (6 bases). CDR1 LNHDA and CDR2 SQIVND come from the germline V gene (reference sequence). The length of the CDR3 is 14 residues. CDR3 sequence: CASTVGSSYNEQSF. The DNA for the CDR3 is TGTGCCAGTACCGTCGGGAGCTCCTACAATGAGCAATCCTTC.

This clonotype was picked up a small number of times. The chain is built from TRBV29-1 and TRBJ2-1; D not certain. V lost 4 bases and J lost 7, with 5 bases in between. Germline loops: CDR1 SQVTM, CDR2 ANQGSEA. CDR3 length: 10 amino acids. The CDR3: CSVASNEQFF. The CDR3, as DNA: TGCAGCGTTGCCTCGAATGAGCAGTTCTTC.